The T cell receptor (beta chain) under discussion was sequenced for a study of T cell repertoires in cytomegalovirus infection. Across the study: HLA-C-restricted CMV epitopes, recently identified, and well-studied HLA-B-restricted ones were used by the study. TCR beta signatures that were public indicated CMV infection and matching HLA type. Study-wide results and caveats: Clonotype analysis showed dominance of the ex vivo response by HLA-C-restricted CMV-specific TCR beta clonotypes.

About this clonotype itself: Antigen specificity is unknown. The junction differs from germline at one of its ends, possibly a read error.

TCRdb called the reads again in MiXCR, with one record for every CDR3 protein. The sample includes hundreds of thousands of distinct CDR3 sequences, 30% to 35% of them seen just once. This CDR3 has 15 residues. Per germline, CDR1 MNHEY and CDR2 SMNVEV (reference sequence). This TCR was sampled from a human donor in good health (CMV status not recorded). Some clones in this sample may be carry-over from other donors' samples. The sample was cultured CD8+ T cells from PBMCs, taken from culture after CMV antigen stimulation. V gene TRBV27 combines with J gene TRBJ2-1; TRBD1 aligns across 7 bases. CDR3 in amino acids: CVSLKGGLSYNEQFF. CDR3 coding DNA: TGTGTCAGCCTAAAAGGGGGCCTCTCCTACAATGAGCAGTTCTTC.